This passage covers 11 T cell receptor beta chains from one sample sequenced in a study of cytomegalovirus exposure and HLA in healthy donors. The data were produced by immunoSEQ multiplex PCR, yet TCRdb's version contains in-frame clones alone and is incomplete. The table has around 240,000 clones, 85% to 90% seen once. Material for sequencing was PBMCs. All receptors come from a woman younger than 35 in good health and CMV-seronegative.

The CDR3 region has the DNA TGTGCCAGCAGTTTGACAGATGGCTACACCTTC. It encodes CASSLTDGYTF. The chain links TRBV6-5 to TRBJ1-2; tentative D call: TRBD1 (5 bases). Trimming stripped 4 bases from V and 6 bases from J, with 6 bases between. CDR1 is MNHEY and CDR2 is SVGAGI in the germline V gene. CDR3 length: 11 amino acids.

V gene TRBV6-4 combines with J gene TRBJ2-5, with 10 bases aligning to TRBD2. This CDR3 comprises 14 residues. The ends lost 3 bases at V and 2 bases at J; junction bases unmatched: 0. Germline V gives CDR1 MRHNA, CDR2 SNTAGT. The CDR3 region has the DNA TGTGCCAGCAGTGAACTAGCGGGACAAGAGACCCAGTACTTC. Amino acid sequence: CASSELAGQETQYF.

There are a few counts of this clone. The chain links TRBV28 to TRBJ1-6, with D unclear. The CDR3 is 14 amino acids. V lost 3 bases, J lost 9 bases, and 12 bases lay in between. The V gene's germline CDR1 is MDHEN and CDR2 SYDVKM. CDR3 sequence reads: CASSLRREASPLHF. In nucleotides, the CDR3 is TGTGCCAGCAGTTTGAGGAGGGAGGCTTCACCCCTCCACTTT.

CDR3 amino acids: CASSAELAGGTAAQYF. CDR3 in DNA: TGTGCCAGCAGCGCAGAACTAGCGGGGGGGACTGCGGCCCAGTACTTC. This sequence joins TRBV9 and TRBJ2-5, with 13 bases aligning to TRBD2. The length of the CDR3 is 16 residues. V lost 3 bases and J lost 9; bases outside the gene matches: 11. The germline CDR1 and CDR2 sequences are SGDLS and YYNGEE.

The gene calls are TRBV11-2 and TRBJ1-5; the D is unclear. This CDR3 contains 14 residues. Germline values: CDR1 SGHAT, CDR2 FQNNGV. Trimming stripped 1 base from V and 3 bases from J, with 7 bases between. This CDR3 reads CASSLGRYNQPQHF. The CDR3 nucleotides read TGTGCCAGCAGCTTAGGTCGGTACAATCAGCCCCAGCATTTT.

This sequence joins TRBV28 and TRBJ2-7, with 9 bases that match TRBD1. Germline V gene lookup returns CDR1 MDHEN and CDR2 SYDVKM. V was pared by 4 bases and J by 1 base, with 2 bases of the junction left unmatched. This CDR3 is built from 14 residues. Here the CDR3 reads CASSSGQGSYEQYF. The CDR3 DNA reads as TGTGCCAGCAGTTCCGGACAGGGGTCCTACGAGCAGTACTTC.

The V and J genes are TRBV6-6 and TRBJ2-2; TRBD2 aligns across 10 bases. With V trimmed by 4 bases and J by 2 bases, 4 bases remained unmatched. From germline, CDR1 is MNHNY and CDR2 SVGAGI (reference sequence). This CDR3 spans 16 amino acids. The CDR3 reads CASSSLAGGNTGELFF. The CDR3, as DNA: TGTGCCAGCAGTTCATTAGCGGGGGGAAACACCGGGGAGCTGTTTTTT.

This chain uses TRBV11-2 with TRBJ2-7; 9 bases line up with TRBD1. Looked up from germline, CDR1 is SGHAT and CDR2 is FQNNGV. Losses at the gene ends were 7 bases for V and 2 bases for J; bases not matched to a gene: 9. The length of the CDR3 is 15 residues. The CDR3 DNA reads as TGTGCCAGCAACCCTATGGACAGGGGAACCTACGAGCAGTACTTC. Protein: CASNPMDRGTYEQYF.

The chain uses TRBV9 and TRBJ1-1; tentative D call: TRBD1 (5 bases). The CDR3 contains 14 residues. Per germline, CDR1 SGDLS and CDR2 YYNGEE. Deletions cut 3 bases from V and 4 bases from J, with 13 bases between. This CDR3 reads CASSERQTFTEAFF. In DNA, the CDR3 is TGTGCCAGCAGCGAGAGACAGACTTTCACTGAAGCTTTCTTT.

The genes are TRBV2 and TRBJ2-1; 7 nucleotides line up with TRBD2. The germline gives CDR1 SNHLY, CDR2 FYNNEI. CDR3 size: 14 residues. J gave up 1 base and V 6 bases, and 3 bases lay outside the gene matches. CDR3 protein: CASSREGSYNEQFF. In nucleotides, the CDR3 is TGTGCCAGCAGCAGGGAGGGGTCCTACAATGAGCAGTTCTTC.

Notes on this clone: The junction does not match germline at one end; this may be a read error. The V and J genes are TRBV30 and TRBJ2-7, with D possibly being TRBD1 (6 bases). The germline gives CDR1 GTSNPN, CDR2 SVGIG (reference sequence). The CDR3 is 14 residues long. The CDR3 coding sequence is TGTGCCTGGAGTGTATCAGAGCATTCCGGGAACAGGGACTTC. Translating gives CAWSVSEHSGNRDF.